Listed below are T cell receptor beta chains from one sample, sequenced in a study of control samples from healthy donors and cancer patients. Sequenced by immunoSEQ multiplex PCR; TCRdb stores in-frame clones only, minus some. The repertoire holds 140,000 to 150,000 clones, with about 89% as singletons. The sequenced sample consisted of blood. The source of these receptors is a man aged 25 to 45 in good health. Each CDR3 is given with its conserved first and last residue. A D gene is named only where the DNA matches it firmly. Only some rows state a clone size, as once, few, many or a class for expanded clones.

J,V,size,D,CDR3,DNA
TRBJ2-7,TRBV14,-,-,CASSQAKEQYF,TGTGCCAGCAGCCAAGCGAAGGAGCAGTACTTC
TRBJ2-3,TRBV5-4,once,-,CASRGQSTDTQYF,TGTGCCAGCAGGGGGCAGAGCACAGATACGCAGTATTTT
TRBJ1-1,TRBV19,few,TRBD1,CASRPDRGQNTEAFF,TGTGCCAGTAGGCCCGACAGGGGCCAGAACACTGAAGCTTTCTTT
TRBJ1-3,TRBV10-3,-,TRBD1,CAISPGGGNTIYF,TGTGCCATCAGTCCAGGGGGAGGAAACACCATATATTTT
TRBJ2-1,TRBV4-3,-,-,CASSQDSRGYNEQFF,TGCGCCAGCAGCCAAGATTCCAGGGGCTACAATGAGCAGTTCTTC
TRBJ1-2,TRBV29-1,-,-,CSPWKANYGYTF,TGCAGCCCCTGGAAGGCTAACTATGGCTACACCTTC
TRBJ2-5,TRBV18,once,-,CASSPNPRETQYF,TGTGCCAGCTCACCAAATCCCCGCGAGACCCAGTACTTC
TRBJ2-7,TRBV9,-,-,CASSVAEQGPYEQYF,TGTGCCAGCAGCGTTGCGGAACAAGGCCCCTACGAGCAGTACTTC
TRBJ1-3,TRBV9,-,-,CASSVVAGSGNTIYF,TGTGCCAGCAGCGTAGTCGCAGGCTCTGGAAACACCATATATTTT
TRBJ2-4,TRBV15,-,-,CATSLPGDLAKNIQYF,TGTGCCACCAGCCTCCCAGGGGACTTAGCCAAAAACATTCAGTACTTC
TRBJ2-5,TRBV7-6,-,TRBD1,CASSLGQGAWETQYF,TGTGCCAGCAGCTTAGGTCAGGGGGCATGGGAGACCCAGTACTTC
TRBJ2-1,TRBV11-1,-,-,CASSSRGGNEQFF,TGTGCCAGCAGCTCCAGAGGGGGCAATGAGCAGTTCTTC
TRBJ2-2,TRBV11-2,-,TRBD2,CASSFRLAGNTGELFF,TGTGCCAGCAGCTTTAGACTAGCGGGGAACACCGGGGAGCTGTTTTTT
TRBJ1-2,TRBV3-1/TRBV3-2,-,TRBD1,CASSQDTGDPMYTF,TGTGCCAGCAGCCAAGACACAGGGGATCCCATGTACACCTTC
TRBJ1-1,TRBV4-3,-,TRBD1,CASSQKTGPTEAFF,TGCGCCAGCAGCCAAAAGACAGGGCCCACTGAAGCTTTCTTT
TRBJ2-3,TRBV5-1,-,-,CASAPGREPDTQYF,TGCGCCAGCGCCCCTGGCCGGGAGCCAGATACGCAGTATTTT
TRBJ2-3,TRBV15,-,-,CATSVGGATDTQYF,TGTGCCACCTCGGTGGGGGGCGCCACAGATACGCAGTATTTT
TRBJ1-1,TRBV10-1,-,-,CASSEYGVGDNTEAFF,TGCGCCAGCAGTGAGTATGGTGTAGGGGATAACACTGAAGCTTTCTTT
TRBJ1-5,TRBV7-9,-,-,CASSGNTESNQPQHF,TGTGCCAGCAGCGGCAACACGGAAAGCAATCAGCCCCAGCATTTT
TRBJ1-2,TRBV7-9,-,-,CASSLGPDRSGYTF,TGTGCCAGCAGCTTAGGCCCCGACAGGTCCGGCTACACCTTC
TRBJ2-3,TRBV14,-,-,CASSVQVSTDTQYF,TGTGCCAGCAGCGTCCAGGTTAGCACAGATACGCAGTATTTT
TRBJ1-5,TRBV6-5,-,-,CASSKWDGNQPQHF,TGTGCCAGCAGCAAATGGGACGGCAATCAGCCCCAGCATTTT
TRBJ2-3,TRBV3-1/TRBV3-2,-,-,CASSQGFRVSADTQYF,TGTGCCAGCAGCCAAGGTTTCAGGGTGTCGGCAGATACGCAGTATTTT
TRBJ1-1,TRBV10-2,once,TRBD1,CASSISLYGGGRVTEAFF,TGCGCCAGCAGTATTTCCCTTTATGGAGGGGGCCGGGTCACTGAAGCTTTCTTT
TRBJ2-7,TRBV10-3,-,TRBD2,CATGLALGTYEQYF,TGTGCCACTGGACTAGCGCTCGGGACCTACGAGCAGTACTTC
TRBJ2-7,TRBV7-8,once,-,CASSPPRGEQYF,TGTGCCAGCAGCCCACCCAGGGGCGAGCAGTACTTC
TRBJ2-1,TRBV27,-,TRBD2,CASSSGLAGHKSSYNEQFF,TGTGCCAGCAGTTCTGGACTAGCGGGACATAAGAGCTCCTACAATGAGCAGTTCTTC
TRBJ2-1,TRBV19,-,TRBD2,CASSLEAGEQFF,TGTGCCAGTAGTCTGGAAGCGGGGGAGCAGTTCTTC
TRBJ1-1,TRBV29-1,-,-,CSVVLRQGVTEAFF,TGCAGCGTTGTCTTACGGCAGGGAGTGACTGAAGCTTTCTTT
TRBJ2-2,TRBV19,-,-,CASSIVGTYTGELFF,TGTGCCAGTAGTATTGTGGGGACCTACACCGGGGAGCTGTTTTTT
TRBJ1-2,TRBV2,-,-,CASRMDSKNYGYTF,TGTGCCAGCAGGATGGACAGCAAGAACTATGGCTACACCTTC
TRBJ2-7,TRBV10-3,-,TRBD2,CAISDPAGAGRLAGDEQYF,TGTGCCATCAGTGACCCCGCCGGGGCCGGTCGGCTAGCGGGGGACGAGCAGTACTTC
TRBJ2-7,TRBV5-4,-,TRBD2,CASSFSGYYEQYF,TGTGCCAGCAGCTTTAGCGGGTACTACGAGCAGTACTTC
TRBJ2-7,TRBV9,once,-,CASRAHRGGGEIWEQYF,TGTGCCAGCAGAGCCCACCGAGGGGGGGGCGAAATATGGGAGCAGTACTTC
TRBJ2-7,TRBV16,-,-,CASSQSMEGNYEQYF,TGTGCCAGCAGCCAATCGATGGAGGGGAACTACGAGCAGTACTTC
TRBJ1-2,TRBV5-6,-,TRBD1,CASRFPGRNRGSYGYTF,TGTGCCAGCAGGTTCCCGGGGCGTAACAGGGGTTCCTATGGCTACACCTTC
TRBJ2-2,TRBV9,few,-,CASSVRWVGELFF,TGTGCCAGCAGCGTCCGGTGGGTCGGGGAGCTGTTTTTT
TRBJ2-1,TRBV11-3,-,TRBD2,CASSWTSFQFF,TGTGCCAGCAGCTGGACTAGTTTCCAGTTCTTC
TRBJ1-2,TRBV12-3/TRBV12-4,-,TRBD1,CASSTTGGYGYTF,TGTGCCAGCAGCACAACAGGGGGTTATGGCTACACCTTC
TRBJ1-1,TRBV19,-,-,CASSKAGALGVTEAFF,TGTGCCAGTAGTAAAGCAGGGGCGCTCGGGGTCACTGAAGCTTTCTTT
TRBJ2-7,TRBV7-2,-,-,CASSSGRETQYF,TGTGCCAGCAGCTCCGGACGGGAAACGCAGTACTTC
TRBJ2-3,TRBV2,few,TRBD2,CASSEGDSGIEDTQYF,TGTGCCAGCAGTGAAGGGGATAGCGGGATCGAGGATACGCAGTATTTT
TRBJ2-1,TRBV15,once,-,CATSRDYPALDGQFF,TGTGCCACCAGCAGAGATTATCCAGCGCTTGATGGGCAGTTCTTC
TRBJ1-3,TRBV2,-,-,CASRIGSGNTIYF,TGTGCCAGCAGAATAGGATCTGGAAACACCATATATTTT